This T cell receptor (beta chain) was captured in a study of blood T cell repertoires in COVID-19. Some clones are missing from TCRdb's copy, which holds only in-frame ones; the method was immunoSEQ multiplex PCR. The profile shows under 300,000 clones, over 80% of them singletons. The V and J ends lost 8 bases and 2 bases, in that order; junction bases with no gene match: 8. From germline, CDR1 is LNHNV and CDR2 YYDKDF (reference sequence). The CDR3 is 14 amino acids. The sequenced sample consisted of peripheral blood. This receptor was taken from a man aged 25-40 years who had recovered from COVID-19. The rearrangement uses TRBV15 and TRBJ2-7, with TRBD1 matching 8 bases. CDR3 protein: CATSTGQGPYEQYF. CDR3 sequence (DNA): TGTGCCACCTCCACCGGACAGGGACCCTACGAGCAGTACTTC.